Presented here are 8 T cell receptor beta chains from one specimen sequenced in a study of cytomegalovirus exposure and HLA in healthy donors. 60 Vbeta and 13 Jbeta primers were used in PCR. This table comes from immunoSEQ multiplex PCR, and its TCRdb copy is limited to in-frame clones, with some not included. The sample features 150,000 to 200,000 clones, with about 0.79% in its top ten. Sequences were obtained from PBMCs. These receptors all come from a woman under 30 in good health and CMV-seropositive.

The chain is built from TRBV6-1 and TRBJ2-2; possible D gene TRBD1, 6 bases. V lost 2 bases to trimming and J lost 8 bases, with 6 bases between them. The CDR3 spans 12 residues. Germline values: CDR1 MNHNS, CDR2 SASEGT. CDR3 residues: CASSERGGELFF. In nucleotides, the CDR3 is TGTGCCAGCAGTGAAAGGGGGGGGGAGCTGTTTTTT.

The chain is built from TRBV10-3 and TRBJ1-2; a possible D gene is TRBD1 (5 bases). V lost 6 bases and J 0 bases, leaving 11 bases between the germline ends. The length of the CDR3 is 14 residues. The germline CDR1 and CDR2 sequences are ENHRY and SYGVKD. CDR3 DNA: TGTGCCATCAGGTTGACGACAGCTAACTATGGCTACACCTTC. Its translation is CAIRLTTANYGYTF.

This chain joins TRBV7-9 and TRBJ1-6; tentatively, D is TRBD1 (5 bases). Germline loops: CDR1 SEHNR, CDR2 FQNEAQ (reference sequence). V lost 2 bases and J 6 bases, leaving 11 bases between the germline ends. The CDR3 has 15 residues. CDR3 in DNA: TGTGCCAGCAGCTTATCAGACAGTACTAATTCACCCCTCCACTTT. It encodes CASSLSDSTNSPLHF.

The V gene is TRBV2, the J gene TRBJ2-2; 9 bases agree with TRBD1. V gave up 6 bases and J gave up 7 bases; unmatched junction bases: 9. The V gene's germline CDR1 is SNHLY and CDR2 FYNNEI. This CDR3 spans 15 amino acids. DNA of the CDR3: TGTGCCAGCAGACCGGGACAGGGTATAGGCGGGGAGCTGTTTTTT. Its protein is CASRPGQGIGGELFF.

As regards this clone: Other DNA sequences in the same sample also yield this CDR3. In nucleotides, the CDR3 is TGTGCCAGCAGCCCCGGACAGGGGAACACTGAAGCTTTCTTT. Translated: CASSPGQGNTEAFF. This sequence joins TRBV7-2 and TRBJ1-1, with 8 nucleotides matching TRBD1. Trimming at V came to 5 bases and at J to 1 base, leaving 3 bases not matched to a gene. Germline lookup yields CDR1 SGHTA and CDR2 FQGNSA. The CDR3 is 14 amino acids.

This chain joins TRBV2 and TRBJ1-2; 12 bases align to TRBD1. This CDR3 comprises 14 residues. V was pared by 11 bases and J by 12 bases, with 16 bases of the junction left unmatched. Germline V gives CDR1 SNHLY, CDR2 FYNNEI. The CDR3 sequence is CAGSGGQGASENTF. DNA of the CDR3: TGTGCCGGATCAGGGGGACAGGGGGCCTCCGAGAACACCTTC.

The chain's CDR3 is CASSLMDSHSGNTIYF. The CDR3 DNA is TGTGCCAGCTCATTAATGGACAGCCACTCTGGAAACACCATATATTTT. V is TRBV18 and J is TRBJ1-3, with D perhaps TRBD1 (6 bases). CDR1 and CDR2 (germline): KGHSH, LQKENI. This CDR3 is 16 amino acids long. Trimming took off 5 bases at V and 0 bases at J, with 14 bases between the two ends. Full variable domain (rest looked up from reference TRBV18 and TRBJ1-3): NAGVMQNPRHLVRRRGQEARLRCSPMKGHSHVYWYRQLPEEGLKFMVYLQKENIIDESGMPKERFSAEFPKEGPSILRIQQVVRGDSAAYFCASSLMDSHSGNTIYFGEGSWLTVV.

V usage is TRBV15 and J usage is TRBJ2-2, with 12 bases matching TRBD2. The CDR3 loop spans 15 amino acids. From germline, CDR1 is LNHNV and CDR2 YYDKDF (reference sequence). V was clipped by 4 bases and J by 6 bases; unmatched bases: 3. Written as DNA, the CDR3 is TGTGCCACCAGCATAACTAGCGGGGGGCCCGGGGAGCTGTTTTTT. It specifies CATSITSGGPGELFF.